This TCR beta chain is drawn from a study of CD8+ T cells in alopecia areata. Study outcomes and limitations: Scalp sequencing also captures normal skin's resident alphabeta T cells. Clonality in lesional scalp, especially alopecia totalis/universalis, exceeded that of normal scalp. TCR sharing was clearer in mice than between patients, perhaps partly owing to patient HLA diversity.

This CDR3 has 14 residues. The V end lost 7 bases, the J end lost 2 bases, and 15 bases lay between the germline ends. Germline CDR1 and CDR2: SGDLS and YYNGEE. A remark on this clone: The antigen is undetermined.

Extracted RNA was reverse transcribed into cDNA, the sequencing template. Repertoires were generated with immunoSEQ multiplex PCR, while TCRdb's copy carries only in-frame clones and drops some. The sample lists roughly 150,000 clones, roughly 60% seen once, with more than 4.5% in the top ten. Cell sorting was applied to PBMCs, and CD4+ and CD8+ T cells were collected. Source material: CD4+ T cells sorted from blood. The rearrangement links TRBV9 to TRBJ1-1, with a weak D call TRBD1 (6 bases). This receptor was taken from a human donor in good health. This CDR3 reads CASGPGHRNTEAFF. The DNA of the CDR3 is TGTGCCAGCGGACCGGGACACCGAAACACTGAAGCTTTCTTT.